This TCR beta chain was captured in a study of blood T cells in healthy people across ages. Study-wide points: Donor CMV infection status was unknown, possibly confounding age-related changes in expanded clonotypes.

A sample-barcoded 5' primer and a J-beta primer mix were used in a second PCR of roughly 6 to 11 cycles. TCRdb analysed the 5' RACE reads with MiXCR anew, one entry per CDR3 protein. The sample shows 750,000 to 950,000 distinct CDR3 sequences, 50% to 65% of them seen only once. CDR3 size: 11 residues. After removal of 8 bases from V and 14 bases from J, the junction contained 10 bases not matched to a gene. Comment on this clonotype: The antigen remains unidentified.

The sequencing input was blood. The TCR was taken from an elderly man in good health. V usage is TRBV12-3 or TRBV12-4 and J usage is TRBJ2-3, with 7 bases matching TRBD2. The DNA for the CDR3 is TGTGCCAGCGGTCTAGCGGTTGAGGTGTATTTT. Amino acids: CASGLAVEVYF.